Here is one T cell receptor (beta chain) with its context. Its antigen is still unknown. The sample holds no much larger clone one base away, and base qualities are not on file. The collaborating institutions used their own protocols to collect whole blood in K2EDTA tubes. For TCRbeta analysis, collaborators shipped samples as frozen whole blood, isolated PBMCs, or DNA extracted from either of those sample types. TCRbeta CDR3 regions were amplified from genomic DNA using the immunoSEQ Assay, a bias-controlled multiplex PCR. The original methods were these. The number of nucleated cells in each sample was estimated by amplification of reference gene primers within the assay. Sequence reads were collapsed and filtered to measure the absolute abundance of every unique TCRbeta CDR3 rearrangement. For each sample, productive Simpson clonality was calculated by taking the square root of Simpson's diversity index across productive rearrangements. TCRdb carries this immuneACCESS record with in-frame sequences only. Its versions omit some clonotypes, under half of them owing to an unresolved V gene in the studies checked, with the rest unexplained. Clonal size and the V and J genes are those of that table, whereas D and trimming came from the DNA. In all, the sample holds about 160,000 clones, and approximately 90% of those were seen once. About 4.2% of the sample is taken by the ten largest.

The record originates from a study of blood T cell repertoires in COVID-19 (dated by TCRdb to 2018 to 2020). Context from the whole study: Collaborator samples came from the United States, Italy and Spain and covered acute and convalescent phases of COVID-19. The prospective study material was composed of cDNA or gDNA derived from T cells, B-cell-depleted T cells, or PBMCs. The dataset comprised deeply sampled blood TCRbeta repertoires from subjects exposed to, actively infected with, or recovered from COVID-19. The repertoires were made available in a free public database intended to serve as a resource for research on the immune response to SARS-CoV-2. The samples were drawn from the first 160 participants of the ongoing ImmuneRACE study and from some 1,300 subjects provided by 6 global collaborators. A de-identified subject ID, COVID-19 status, age in years and sex were almost always included in the sample metadata. Where HLA class I and class II types were available, the types were taken from metadata supplied by the sample provider, not from assay-based typing. Summary of the overall study and its limitations: How much clinical and demographic metadata was included differed by source and by participant, and the metadata was provided uncurated.

Inclusive of the bounding cysteine and phenylalanine, the CDR3 is 15 residues long. Only the CDR3 DNA is retained, 45 bases long and in frame from the first base. CDR1 and CDR2, per the germline V gene, are SGHRS and YFSETQ. The junction shows trimming of 4 bases on V and 4 bases on J, and the gene matches do not reach 8 bases of it. The sequencing input was peripheral blood. The TCR was taken from an older woman with active or convalescent COVID-19. Recombination joined TRBV5-1 with TRBJ2-5; 9 junctional bases match TRBD1. The nucleotide sequence is given as TGCGCCAGCAGCAATGGACAGGGGAGTGGAGAGACCCAGTACTTC. It encodes CASSNGQGSGETQYF.